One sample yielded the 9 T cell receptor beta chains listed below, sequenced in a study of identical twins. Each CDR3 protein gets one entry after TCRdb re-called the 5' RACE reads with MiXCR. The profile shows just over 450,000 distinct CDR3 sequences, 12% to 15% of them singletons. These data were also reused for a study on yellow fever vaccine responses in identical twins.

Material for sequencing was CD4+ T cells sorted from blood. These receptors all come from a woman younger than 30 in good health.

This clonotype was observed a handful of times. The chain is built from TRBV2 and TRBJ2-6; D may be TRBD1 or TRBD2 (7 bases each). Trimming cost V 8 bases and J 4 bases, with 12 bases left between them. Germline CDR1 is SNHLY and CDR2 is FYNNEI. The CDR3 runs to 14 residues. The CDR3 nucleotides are TGTGCCAGCGGGAGGGGGCTAGGGGCCAACGTCCTGACTTTC. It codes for CASGRGLGANVLTF. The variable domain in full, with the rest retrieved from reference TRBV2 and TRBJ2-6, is EPEVTQTPSHQVTQMGQEVILRCVPISNHLYFYWYRQILGQKVEFLVSFYNNEISEKSEIFDDQFSVERPDGSNFTLKIRSTKLEDSAMYFCASGRGLGANVLTFGAGSRLTVL.

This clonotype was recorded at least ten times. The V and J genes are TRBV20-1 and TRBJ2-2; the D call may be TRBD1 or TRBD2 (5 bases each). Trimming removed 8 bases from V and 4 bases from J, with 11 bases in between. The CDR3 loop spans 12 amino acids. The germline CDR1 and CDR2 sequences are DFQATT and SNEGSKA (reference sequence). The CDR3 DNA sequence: TGCAGTACACAGGACTTCACCGGGGAGCTGTTTTTT. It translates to CSTQDFTGELFF.

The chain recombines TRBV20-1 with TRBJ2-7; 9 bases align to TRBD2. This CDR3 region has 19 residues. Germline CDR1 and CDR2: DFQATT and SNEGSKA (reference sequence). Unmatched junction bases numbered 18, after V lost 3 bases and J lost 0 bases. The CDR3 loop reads CSARLHDASGVLSSYEQYF. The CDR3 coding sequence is TGCAGTGCTAGGTTGCATGACGCTAGCGGGGTACTTAGCTCCTACGAGCAGTACTTC.

The CDR3 region has the DNA TGCGCCAGCAGCCAGCAGACAGGGGGCGGTGAGACCCAGTACTTC. Translating gives CASSQQTGGGETQYF. The chain carries TRBV4-1 and TRBJ2-5, with 10 bases aligning to TRBD1. Germline V gene data show CDR1 as MGHRA and CDR2 as YSYEKL. The CDR3 is made up of 15 amino acids. V trimming: 3 bases; J trimming: 5 bases; junction bases outside the gene matches: 6.

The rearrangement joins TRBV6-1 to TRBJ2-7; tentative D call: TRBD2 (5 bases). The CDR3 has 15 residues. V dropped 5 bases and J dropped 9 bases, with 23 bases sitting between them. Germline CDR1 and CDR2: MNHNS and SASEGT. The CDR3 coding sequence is TGTGCCAGCAGTATATCCTATGATCCAGCGGCTTGGCAGTACTTC. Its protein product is CASSISYDPAAWQYF.

The CDR3: CASSLTSGSGFQFF. Written as DNA, the CDR3 is TGTGCCAGCAGCTTAACTAGCGGGAGCGGCTTTCAGTTCTTC. This chain uses TRBV7-2 with TRBJ2-1, with TRBD2 matching over 11 bases. V lost 2 bases to trimming and J lost 13 bases; unmatched junction nucleotides: 7. Germline CDR1 and CDR2: SGHTA and FQGNSA. The CDR3 is 14 amino acids.

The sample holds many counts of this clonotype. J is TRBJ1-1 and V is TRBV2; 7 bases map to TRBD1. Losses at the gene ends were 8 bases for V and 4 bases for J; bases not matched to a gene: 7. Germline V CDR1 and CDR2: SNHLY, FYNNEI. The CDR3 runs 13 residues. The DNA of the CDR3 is TGTGCCAGCTCACGACAGGGTACCACTGAAGCTTTCTTT. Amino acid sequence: CASSRQGTTEAFF.

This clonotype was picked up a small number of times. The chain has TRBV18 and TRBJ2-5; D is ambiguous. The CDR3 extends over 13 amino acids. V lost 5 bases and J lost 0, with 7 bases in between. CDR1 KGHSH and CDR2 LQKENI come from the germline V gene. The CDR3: CASSKNHQETQYF. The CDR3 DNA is TGTGCCAGCTCAAAAAACCACCAAGAGACCCAGTACTTC.

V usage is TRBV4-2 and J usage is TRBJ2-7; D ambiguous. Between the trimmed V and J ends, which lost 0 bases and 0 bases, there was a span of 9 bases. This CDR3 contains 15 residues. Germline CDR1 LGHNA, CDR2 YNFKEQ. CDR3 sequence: CASSQDRTASYEQYF. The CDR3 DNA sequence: TGTGCCAGCAGCCAAGATCGCACCGCCTCCTACGAGCAGTACTTC.